The 14 T cell receptor beta chains below were found in one sample sequenced in a study of shared clonotypes between healthy human individuals (dated by TCRdb to about 2020). Library preparation used the immunoSEQ multiplex PCR assay. The source is immuneACCESS, and TCRdb retained only in-frame sequences with V and J called. Part of the clones is not carried over; for the studies checked, unresolved V genes explain less than half of this, and the remainder is unexplained. The sample includes roughly 1,600,000 clones, with about 98.5% observed a single time. The top ten hold 0.36% of the sample. The sample taken for sequencing was naive CD4+ T cells sorted from blood. This specimen's cell subset or site label, interpreted: CD45RA+ positively selected. The receptors here all came from a man aged 30 to 45 in good health.

V gene TRBV14 combines with J gene TRBJ2-1, with 10 bases that match TRBD2. V trimming: 3 bases; J trimming: 7 bases; junction bases outside the gene matches: 9. The germline V gene encodes CDR1 SGHDN and CDR2 FVKESK. The CDR3 length is 16 residues. As DNA, the CDR3 is TGTGCCAGCAGCCAGCTTAGACTAGCGGGTAGGAATGAGCAGTTCTTC. Its translation is CASSQLRLAGRNEQFF.

This rearrangement joins TRBV5-4 to TRBJ2-7, with 12 bases matching TRBD1. The CDR3 sequence is 15 residues long. Trimming removed 4 bases from V and 3 bases from J; junction bases left unmatched: 5. In germline, CDR1 is SGHNT, CDR2 YYREEE (reference sequence). The CDR3 sequence: CASSPGTGGFYEQYF. The CDR3 nucleotides read TGTGCCAGCAGCCCCGGGACAGGGGGCTTCTACGAGCAGTACTTC.

This sequence joins TRBV2 and TRBJ2-5, with 7 bases that match TRBD1. V was pared by 7 bases and J by 0 bases, with 5 bases of the junction left unmatched. This CDR3 spans 14 amino acids. CDR1 is SNHLY and CDR2 is FYNNEI in the germline V gene. For the CDR3, the DNA is TGTGCCAGCAAACGAGACAGGGACCAAGAGACCCAGTACTTC. Its translation: CASKRDRDQETQYF.

V gene TRBV5-1 combines with J gene TRBJ1-2, with D unclear. This CDR3 spans 14 amino acids. The ends were cut back, 3 bases at V and 2 bases at J, with 11 bases in the middle. Germline CDR1 SGHRS, CDR2 YFSETQ. The CDR3 region has the DNA TGCGCCAGCAGCTCAGGACCGACGAACTATGGCTACACCTTC. It yields the protein CASSSGPTNYGYTF.

The chain carries TRBV10-3 and TRBJ2-3, with TRBD1 matching over 7 bases. The CDR3 runs to 14 residues. V was clipped by 7 bases and J by 0 bases; unmatched bases: 4. Germline V gives CDR1 ENHRY, CDR2 SYGVKD. Here the CDR3 reads CAITKQGSTDTQYF. As DNA, the CDR3 is TGTGCCATCACTAAACAGGGGAGCACAGATACGCAGTATTTT.

This clone appeared a single time. The rearrangement joins TRBV2 to TRBJ2-1; 9 bases map to TRBD2. V was pared by 5 bases and J by 4 bases, with 3 bases of the junction left unmatched. The CDR3 totals 14 residues. Germline V gene data show CDR1 as SNHLY and CDR2 as FYNNEI. The chain's CDR3 is CASSRLAAYNEQFF. The CDR3 coding sequence is TGTGCCAGCAGTCGACTAGCGGCTTACAATGAGCAGTTCTTC.

The V and J genes are TRBV10-3 and TRBJ2-7, with TRBD1 matching 9 bases. V lost 4 bases, J lost 5 bases, and 6 bases stayed unmatched. Looked up from germline, CDR1 is ENHRY and CDR2 is SYGVKD. The CDR3 runs to 14 residues. CDR3 sequence (DNA): TGTGCCATCAGTGCCGGGACAGGGAAGAACGAGCAGTACTTC. Protein product: CAISAGTGKNEQYF.

The chain combines TRBV9 with TRBJ2-3; D gene unclear. The V and J ends lost 4 bases and 4 bases respectively, with 7 bases between them. Germline lookup yields CDR1 SGDLS and CDR2 YYNGEE. The CDR3 spans 12 residues. The CDR3 DNA follows: TGTGCCAGCAGCATAAGCTCAGATACGCAGTATTTT. It yields the protein CASSISSDTQYF. The complete variable domain, with remaining parts taken from reference TRBV9 and TRBJ2-3, reads DSGVTQTPKHLITATGQRVTLRCSPRSGDLSVYWYQQSLDQGLQFLIQYYNGEERAKGNILERFSAQQFPDLHSELNLSSLELGDSALYFCASSISSDTQYFGPGTRLTVL.

The chain has TRBV18 and TRBJ2-7, with 11 bases identical to TRBD1. There are 15 residues in the CDR3. Germline-derived CDR1 and CDR2 are KGHSH and LQKENI. J lost 5 bases, V lost 2 bases, and 5 bases had no gene match. The DNA of the CDR3 is TGTGCCAGCTCACCAAGGGGACAGGGGGGCCACGAGCAGTACTTC. It is translated as CASSPRGQGGHEQYF.

This chain connects TRBV2 to TRBJ2-5, with a weak D call TRBD2 (5 bases). The CDR3 covers 14 residues. Trimming shortened V by 4 bases and J by 4 bases, and 13 bases separated the two germline ends. The germline CDR1 and CDR2 sequences are SNHLY and FYNNEI. CDR3 bases: TGTGCCAGCAGTGGACATCGGGCGGGAGAGACCCAGTACTTC. It codes for CASSGHRAGETQYF.

This chain connects TRBV28 to TRBJ2-7; tentatively, D is TRBD1 (5 bases). Per the germline V gene, CDR1 is MDHEN and CDR2 is SYDVKM. V was clipped by 3 bases and J by 0 bases, with 9 bases between them. This CDR3 region has 14 residues. CDR3 residues: CASSFDQGSYEQYF. The CDR3 DNA reads as TGTGCCAGCAGTTTTGATCAGGGCTCCTACGAGCAGTACTTC. Full variable domain (remainder filled in from reference TRBV28 and TRBJ2-7): DVKVTQSSRYLVKRTGEKVFLECVQDMDHENMFWYRQDPGLGLRLIYFSYDVKMKEKGDIPEGYSVSREKKERFSLILESASTNQTSMYLCASSFDQGSYEQYFGPGTRLTVT.

The chain combines TRBV5-4 with TRBJ2-7, with TRBD1 matching 10 bases. Germline V CDR1 and CDR2: SGHNT, YYREEE (reference sequence). Trimming removed 4 bases from V and 5 bases from J; junction bases left unmatched: 9. The CDR3 is 15 amino acids. In nucleotides, the CDR3 is TGTGCCAGCAGCGGACGGGACAGGGGTCGGGACGAGCAGTACTTC. This codes for CASSGRDRGRDEQYF.

Points on this clone: The sample contains more than one DNA sequence encoding this CDR3. The V gene is TRBV15, the J gene TRBJ2-6, with 9 bases identical to TRBD1. The length of the CDR3 is 17 residues. The germline CDR1 and CDR2 sequences are LNHNV and YYDKDF (reference sequence). V gave up 3 bases and J gave up 1 base; unmatched junction bases: 4. The CDR3 DNA reads TGTGCCACCAGCAGGGGACAGGGTTCGTCTGGGGCCAACGTCCTGACTTTC. Amino acids: CATSRGQGSSGANVLTF.

The CDR3 DNA reads as TGTGCCAGCAGTCACAGGGGAGCCGGAAACACCATATATTTT. This encodes CASSHRGAGNTIYF. The chain has TRBV28 and TRBJ1-3; 7 positions agree with TRBD1. With V trimmed by 5 bases and J by 4 bases, 5 bases remained unmatched. The CDR3 is 14 residues long. Germline V gives CDR1 MDHEN, CDR2 SYDVKM.